This T cell receptor beta chain originates from a study of blood T cell repertoires in COVID-19. This CDR3 has 15 amino acids. Germline-derived CDR1 and CDR2 are SQVTM and ANQGSEA. Unmatched junction bases numbered 5, after V lost 3 bases and J lost 4 bases. Authors' methods: Nucleated cell counts were estimated from reference gene primer amplification. The table came from immunoSEQ multiplex PCR; TCRdb's copy has only in-frame clones and leaves some out. V, J and clone size derive from that table, while D and trimming were established from the DNA sequence. Here the sample spans 310,000 or so clones, about 88% being singletons. Participants spanned ages about 18 to 95 years and resided in 20 to 30 US areas.

The chain couples TRBV29-1 to TRBJ2-2; 10 bases fit TRBD2. This sequence originates from a middle-aged woman who had recovered from COVID-19. Sequenced input: PBMCs or T cells enriched from blood (not recorded which). DNA for the CDR3: TGCAGCGTTGACACTAGCGGGACGGTCACCGGGGAGCTGTTTTTT. Its translation: CSVDTSGTVTGELFF.